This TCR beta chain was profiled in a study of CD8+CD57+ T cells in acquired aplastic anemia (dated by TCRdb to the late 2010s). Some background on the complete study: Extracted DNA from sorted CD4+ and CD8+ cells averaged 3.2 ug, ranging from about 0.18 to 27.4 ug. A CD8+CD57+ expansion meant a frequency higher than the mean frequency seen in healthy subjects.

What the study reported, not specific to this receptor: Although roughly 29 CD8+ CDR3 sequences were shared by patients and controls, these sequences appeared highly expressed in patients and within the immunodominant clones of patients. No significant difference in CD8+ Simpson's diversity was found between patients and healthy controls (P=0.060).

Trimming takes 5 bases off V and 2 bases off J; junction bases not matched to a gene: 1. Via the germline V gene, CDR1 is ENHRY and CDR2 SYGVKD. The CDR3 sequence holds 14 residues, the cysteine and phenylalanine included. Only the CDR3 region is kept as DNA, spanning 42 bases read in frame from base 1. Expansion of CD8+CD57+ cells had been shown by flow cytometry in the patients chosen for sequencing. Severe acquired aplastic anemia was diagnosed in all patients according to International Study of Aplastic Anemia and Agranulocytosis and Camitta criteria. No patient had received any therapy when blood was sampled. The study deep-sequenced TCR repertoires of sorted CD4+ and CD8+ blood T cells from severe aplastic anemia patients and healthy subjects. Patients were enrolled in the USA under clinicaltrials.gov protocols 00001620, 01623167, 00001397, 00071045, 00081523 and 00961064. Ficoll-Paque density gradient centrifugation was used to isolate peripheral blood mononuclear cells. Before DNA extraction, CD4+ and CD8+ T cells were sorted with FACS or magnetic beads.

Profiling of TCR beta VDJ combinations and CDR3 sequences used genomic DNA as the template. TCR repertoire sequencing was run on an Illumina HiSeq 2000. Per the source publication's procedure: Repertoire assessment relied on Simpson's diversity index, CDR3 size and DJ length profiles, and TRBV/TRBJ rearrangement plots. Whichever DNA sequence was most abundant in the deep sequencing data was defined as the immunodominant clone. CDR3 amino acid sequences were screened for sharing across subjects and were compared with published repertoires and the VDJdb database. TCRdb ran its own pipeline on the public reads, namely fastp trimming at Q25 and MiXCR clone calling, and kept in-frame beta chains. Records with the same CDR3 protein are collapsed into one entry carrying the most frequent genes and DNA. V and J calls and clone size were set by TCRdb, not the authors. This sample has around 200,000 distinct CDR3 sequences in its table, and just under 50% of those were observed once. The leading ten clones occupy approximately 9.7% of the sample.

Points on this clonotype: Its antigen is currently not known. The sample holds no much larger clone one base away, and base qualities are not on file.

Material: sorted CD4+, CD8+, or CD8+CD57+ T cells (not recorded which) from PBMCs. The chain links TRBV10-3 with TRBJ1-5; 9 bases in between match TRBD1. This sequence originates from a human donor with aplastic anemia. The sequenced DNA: TGTGCCATCAGTCGGACAGGGGGCAATCAGCCCCAGCATTTT. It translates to CAISRTGGNQPQHF.